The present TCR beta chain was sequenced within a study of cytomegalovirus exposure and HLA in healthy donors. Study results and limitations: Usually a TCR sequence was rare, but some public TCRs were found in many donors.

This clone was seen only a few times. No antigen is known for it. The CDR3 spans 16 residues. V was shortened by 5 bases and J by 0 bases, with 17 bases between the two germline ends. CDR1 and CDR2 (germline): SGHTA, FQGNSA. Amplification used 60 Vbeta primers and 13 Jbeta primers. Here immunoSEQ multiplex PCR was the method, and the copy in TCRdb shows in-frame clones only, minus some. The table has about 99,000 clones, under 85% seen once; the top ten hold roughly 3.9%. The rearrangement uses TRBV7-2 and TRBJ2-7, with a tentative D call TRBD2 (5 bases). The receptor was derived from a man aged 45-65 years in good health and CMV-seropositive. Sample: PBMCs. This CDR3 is CASSGPTTPSSYEQYF. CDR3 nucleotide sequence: TGTGCCAGCAGCGGCCCGACTACGCCAAGCTCCTACGAGCAGTACTTC.